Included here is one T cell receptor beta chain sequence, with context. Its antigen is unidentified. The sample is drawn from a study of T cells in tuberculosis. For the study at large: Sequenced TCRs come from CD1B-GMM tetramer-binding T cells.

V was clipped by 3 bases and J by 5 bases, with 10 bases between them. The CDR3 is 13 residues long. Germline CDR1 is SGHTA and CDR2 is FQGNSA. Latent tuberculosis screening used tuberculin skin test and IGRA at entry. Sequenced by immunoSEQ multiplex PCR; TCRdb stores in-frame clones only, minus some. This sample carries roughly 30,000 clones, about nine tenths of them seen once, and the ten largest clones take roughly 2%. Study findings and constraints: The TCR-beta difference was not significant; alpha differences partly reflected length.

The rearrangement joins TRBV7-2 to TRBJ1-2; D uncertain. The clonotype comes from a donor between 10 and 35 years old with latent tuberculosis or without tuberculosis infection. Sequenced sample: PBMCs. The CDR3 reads CASSFTVEYGYTF. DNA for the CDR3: TGTGCCAGCAGCTTTACTGTCGAGTATGGCTACACCTTC.